What follows are 8 T cell receptor beta chains derived from one specimen sequenced in a study of blood T cell repertoires in COVID-19. Measured with immunoSEQ multiplex PCR; TCRdb has only the in-frame clones, and not every one. The top ten hold 10% to 15% of the sample, which has over 90,000 clones, 84% seen once. The sequenced sample consisted of peripheral blood. The receptors were sampled from a human donor in a cohort sampled during active or convalescent COVID-19.

There are a few counts of this clone. The chain is built from TRBV7-2 and TRBJ1-5; D perhaps matches TRBD1 (5 bases). This CDR3 region has 14 residues. CDR1 SGHTA and CDR2 FQGNSA come from the germline V gene. V lost 5 bases to trimming and J lost 3 bases, with 11 bases between them. CDR3 nucleotide sequence: TGTGCCAGCAGCGCGGGACTGACCAATCAGCCCCAGCATTTT. It yields the protein CASSAGLTNQPQHF.

Concerning this clone itself: Other nucleotide sequences in the sample specify the same CDR3. This chain uses TRBV4-1 with TRBJ2-2; tentative D call: TRBD2 (6 bases). V lost 1 base to trimming and J lost 0 bases, with 9 bases between them. Per germline, CDR1 MGHRA and CDR2 YSYEKL. This CDR3 contains 16 residues. The CDR3 is CASSQASGANTGELFF. The CDR3 DNA follows: TGCGCCAGCAGCCAAGCGTCGGGGGCGAACACCGGGGAGCTGTTTTTT.

CDR3 DNA sequence: TGTGCCAGCAGCTTAGAGGCAGGGCCTAATGAAAAACTGTTTTTT. Translating it yields CASSLEAGPNEKLFF. The rearrangement links TRBV7-9 to TRBJ1-4, with D tentatively TRBD1 (5 bases). The V and J ends lost 1 base and 3 bases respectively, with 9 bases between them. The CDR3 loop spans 15 amino acids. The germline CDR1 and CDR2 sequences are SEHNR and FQNEAQ (reference sequence). Drawing the rest from reference TRBV7-9 and TRBJ1-4, the complete variable domain is DTGVSQNPRHKITKRGQNVTFRCDPISEHNRLYWYRQTLGQGPEFLTYFQNEAQLEKSRLLSDRFSAERPKGSFSTLEIQRTEQGDSAMYLCASSLEAGPNEKLFFGSGTQLSVL.

V usage is TRBV6-5 and J usage is TRBJ2-1; a weak D match, TRBD1 (6 bases). Germline V CDR1 and CDR2: MNHEY, SVGAGI. Trimming pared 2 bases from V and 7 bases from J, leaving 12 bases between. This CDR3 region has 14 residues. CDR3 nucleotide sequence: TGTGCCAGCAGTTACCCAGGGGTTGAGAATGAGCAGTTCTTC. As protein: CASSYPGVENEQFF.

The V call is TRBV5-1, the J call TRBJ1-2, with 9 bases aligning to TRBD1. Germline loops: CDR1 SGHRS, CDR2 YFSETQ. This CDR3 has 14 amino acids. Unmatched junction bases numbered 14, after V lost 4 bases and J lost 13 bases. The CDR3 DNA sequence: TGCGCCAGCAGCCGCGACGGGGACAGGGAGGACTGCACCTTC. Amino acid sequence: CASSRDGDREDCTF.

V gene TRBV5-1 combines with J gene TRBJ2-7; 9 bases are shared with TRBD1. Germline lookup yields CDR1 SGHRS and CDR2 YFSETQ. The CDR3 runs to 14 residues. The V segment lost 4 bases and the J segment 3 bases; nucleotides outside the gene matches: 5. The DNA for the CDR3 is TGCGCCAGCAGCACGGGACAGGGAGACTACGAGCAGTACTTC. Encoded protein: CASSTGQGDYEQYF.

This chain connects TRBV2 to TRBJ1-1; D gene uncertain. Trimming took off 4 bases at V and 10 bases at J, with 16 bases between the two ends. Germline assignment: CDR1 SNHLY and CDR2 FYNNEI. CDR3 length: 13 residues. The CDR3 sequence is CASSVRPIVLAFF. The CDR3 DNA follows: TGTGCCAGCAGTGTTCGCCCTATAGTACTAGCTTTCTTT.

The genes are TRBV25-1 and TRBJ1-3; 7 bases agree with TRBD1. There are 16 residues in the CDR3. Germline CDR1 and CDR2: MGHDK and SYGVNS. The V gene end was trimmed by 2 bases and the J gene end by 2 bases; junction bases not matched to a gene: 6. The CDR3 nucleotides are TGTGCCAGCAGTGAACCGGGACAGCTAACTGGAAACACCATATATTTT. It codes for CASSEPGQLTGNTIYF.